This T cell receptor (beta chain) was sequenced for a study of shared clonotypes between healthy human individuals. Several immunoSEQ plates received, in even portions, the genomic DNA of each subset. Produced via immunoSEQ multiplex PCR; TCRdb's table is partial and in-frame only. The sample carries approximately 600,000 clones, 85% to 95% recorded once. The CDR3 covers 16 residues. The ends lost 5 bases at V and 1 base at J; junction bases unmatched: 4. Germline CDR1 and CDR2: LNHDA and SQIVND (reference sequence). General study results and limits: Across several donors, naive CD4 shared roughly 5.1%, naive CD8 about 3.2%, memory CD4 roughly 2.4%, memory CD8 about 0.38%.

The naive CD8 fraction comprised CD45RO-negative cells positively selected for CCR7 and excluded terminally differentiated effector memory CD45RA+ cells. This clone is a singleton in its sample. Antigen: not known. Sequencing was done on a sample of naive CD8+ T cells sorted from blood. The clonotype was recovered from a woman aged 30 to 39 in good health. The J gene is TRBJ2-1, the V gene TRBV19, with TRBD1 matching 11 bases. CDR3 DNA sequence: TGTGCCAGTAGTCCCGGGACAGGGGGGTCCTACAATGAGCAGTTCTTC. It is translated as CASSPGTGGSYNEQFF.